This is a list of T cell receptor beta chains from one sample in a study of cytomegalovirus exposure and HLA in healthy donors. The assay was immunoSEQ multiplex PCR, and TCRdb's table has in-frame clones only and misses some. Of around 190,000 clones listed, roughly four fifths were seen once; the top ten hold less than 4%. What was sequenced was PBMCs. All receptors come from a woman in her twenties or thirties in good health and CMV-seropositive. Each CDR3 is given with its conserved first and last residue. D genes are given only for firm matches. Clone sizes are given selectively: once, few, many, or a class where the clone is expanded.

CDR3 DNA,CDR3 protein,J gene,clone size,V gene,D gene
TGTGCCAGCAGTCCGGGACAGGGGGGACAGCCCCAGCATTTT,CASSPGQGGQPQHF,TRBJ1-5,once,TRBV28,TRBD1
TGCGCCAGCAGCTTGGGTCCCCAGGGGGTTAATCAGCCCCAGCATTTT,CASSLGPQGVNQPQHF,TRBJ1-5,.,TRBV5-1,TRBD1
TGTGCCAGTAGTATATCTAGCGGGAGTTCCTACAATGAGCAGTTCTTC,CASSISSGSSYNEQFF,TRBJ2-1,few,TRBV19,TRBD2
TGTGCCAGCAGCTTAGGGTTCAGCTCCTACGAGCAGTACTTC,CASSLGFSSYEQYF,TRBJ2-7,.,TRBV11-2,.
TGCGCCAGCAGTGACCCGGGTGGGAATTCACCCCTCCACTTT,CASSDPGGNSPLHF,TRBJ1-6,few,TRBV5-1,.
TGTGCCAGCAGCTTAGAGATCTTCGCGGGGGCTGACGATACGCAGTATTTT,CASSLEIFAGADDTQYF,TRBJ2-3,once,TRBV7-2,.
TGTGCCAGCAGAACCTCTAGCGGGAGTGTCACAGATACGCAGTATTTT,CASRTSSGSVTDTQYF,TRBJ2-3,.,TRBV19,TRBD2
TGTGCCAGCAGCTTAGCGTCAGACTCCTACGAGCAGTACTTC,CASSLASDSYEQYF,TRBJ2-7,.,TRBV7-9,.
TGTGCCAGTAGTATCGGGGACAGGGGTGTCAATGAGCAGTTCTTC,CASSIGDRGVNEQFF,TRBJ2-1,.,TRBV19,TRBD1
TGTGCCAGCAGTCCGACACCCTACAATGAGCAGTTCTTC,CASSPTPYNEQFF,TRBJ2-1,.,TRBV28,.
TGTGCCAGCAGTAACAAACAGGATTTCTATGGCTACACCTTC,CASSNKQDFYGYTF,TRBJ1-2,few,TRBV6-1,.
TGTGCCAGTAGTATTGGGAGAGCGACACATACCTACGAGCAGTACTTC,CASSIGRATHTYEQYF,TRBJ2-7,.,TRBV19,.
TGTGCCAGCAGTTTAAGGGGACTCACATCCCCAGAGCAGTACTTC,CASSLRGLTSPEQYF,TRBJ2-7,.,TRBV28,.
TGTGCCAGCAGCTTCCGGGACAGGGGGACAGATACGCAGTATTTT,CASSFRDRGTDTQYF,TRBJ2-3,.,TRBV5-6,TRBD1
TGTGCCAGCAGCTTAGGCCTAGCGGCCTACAATGAGCAGTTCTTC,CASSLGLAAYNEQFF,TRBJ2-1,few,TRBV11-2,TRBD2
TGCGCCAGCACGGGGGGGATCACAGATACGCAGTATTTT,CASTGGITDTQYF,TRBJ2-3,.,TRBV4-1,TRBD2